This record looks at one T cell receptor (beta chain) sequence and its context. The data were taken from a study of control samples from healthy donors and cancer patients. Some clones are missing from TCRdb's copy, which holds only in-frame ones; the method was immunoSEQ multiplex PCR. The sample holds about 150,000 clones, about nine tenths seen once. Germline CDR1 and CDR2: SGHDT and YYEEEE. This CDR3 comprises 15 residues. V lost 1 base and J lost 3, with 11 bases in between. The clonotype originates from a woman between 40 and 50 years old in good health. The specimen sequenced was blood. This chain joins TRBV5-6 and TRBJ2-1, with D tentatively TRBD2 (5 bases). CDR3 residues: CASSLWLGLYNEQFF. CDR3 nucleotide sequence: TGTGCCAGCAGCTTGTGGCTAGGACTCTACAATGAGCAGTTCTTC.